Listed below are T cell receptor beta chains from one sample, sequenced in a study of CD8+ T cells in alopecia areata. TCRdb keeps only in-frame clones here, not all; method: immunoSEQ multiplex PCR. In the table there are about 250,000 clones, under 80% of which are singletons. This sample comprised CD4+ T cells sorted from blood, obtained at week 0. The receptors stem from a human donor with alopecia areata. Each CDR3 is given with its conserved first and last residue. The order of the fields is clone size, V gene, J gene, D gene, CDR3 DNA, CDR3 protein. D genes are given only for firm matches. The size entry is marked missing in some rows and otherwise reads once, few, many or a size class.

clone_size: NA; v_call: TRBV29-1; j_call: TRBJ2-7; d_call: NA; cdr3_nt: TGCAGCGTTGCTGTAGGGGCCTCCTACGAGCAGTACTTC; cdr3_aa: CSVAVGASYEQYF
clone_size: NA; v_call: TRBV5-6; j_call: TRBJ1-6; d_call: TRBD1; cdr3_nt: TGTGCCAGCAGCTTTGCAGGGGGCTCCTATAATTCACCCCTCCACTTT; cdr3_aa: CASSFAGGSYNSPLHF
clone_size: NA; v_call: TRBV5-6; j_call: TRBJ1-2; d_call: NA; cdr3_nt: TGTGCCAGCAGCTACGGGACGGCTAACTATGGCTACACCTTC; cdr3_aa: CASSYGTANYGYTF
clone_size: NA; v_call: TRBV12-5; j_call: TRBJ2-1; d_call: TRBD2; cdr3_nt: TGTGCTAGTGGACTAGCGGGGAACAATGAGCAGTTCTTC; cdr3_aa: CASGLAGNNEQFF
clone_size: NA; v_call: TRBV5-1; j_call: TRBJ2-2; d_call: TRBD2; cdr3_nt: TGCGCCAGCGGAGCGGGGGCTTACACCGGGGAGCTGTTTTTT; cdr3_aa: CASGAGAYTGELFF
clone_size: NA; v_call: TRBV2; j_call: TRBJ2-5; d_call: NA; cdr3_nt: TGTGCCAGCACCCTCCAAGAGACCCAGTACTTC; cdr3_aa: CASTLQETQYF
clone_size: few; v_call: TRBV29-1; j_call: TRBJ2-5; d_call: NA; cdr3_nt: TGCAGCGTTGGTCGGGGGACAGCACAAGAGACCCAGTACTTC; cdr3_aa: CSVGRGTAQETQYF
clone_size: NA; v_call: TRBV9; j_call: TRBJ2-2; d_call: TRBD2; cdr3_nt: TGTACCAGCAGCGTAGGACTAGCCTTTAACACCGGGGAGCTGTTTTTT; cdr3_aa: CTSSVGLAFNTGELFF
clone_size: few; v_call: TRBV5-1; j_call: TRBJ1-2; d_call: NA; cdr3_nt: TGCGCCAGCAGCTTGGGAGGAGCTAACTATGGCTACACCTTC; cdr3_aa: CASSLGGANYGYTF
clone_size: few; v_call: TRBV7-9; j_call: TRBJ2-3; d_call: NA; cdr3_nt: TGTGCCAGCAGCTTAGAGCAGGCAGATACGCAGTATTTT; cdr3_aa: CASSLEQADTQYF
clone_size: NA; v_call: TRBV15; j_call: TRBJ1-2; d_call: NA; cdr3_nt: TGTGCCACCAGCACACGTAACTATGGCTACACCTTC; cdr3_aa: CATSTRNYGYTF
clone_size: once; v_call: TRBV23-1; j_call: TRBJ1-5; d_call: NA; cdr3_nt: TGCGCCAGCAGTCGGCGGGGCAATCAGCCCCAGCATTTT; cdr3_aa: CASSRRGNQPQHF
clone_size: NA; v_call: TRBV29-1; j_call: TRBJ2-5; d_call: TRBD2; cdr3_nt: TGCAGCATACGACTAGCGGGGAGAGAGACCCAGTACTTC; cdr3_aa: CSIRLAGRETQYF
clone_size: NA; v_call: TRBV29-1; j_call: TRBJ1-1; d_call: NA; cdr3_nt: TGCAGCGTTGAAAGGGGGGAGACGAGCACTGAAGCTTTCTTT; cdr3_aa: CSVERGETSTEAFF
clone_size: NA; v_call: TRBV30; j_call: TRBJ2-5; d_call: NA; cdr3_nt: TGTGCCTGGAGCGCCACCGGGACACCATACTTC; cdr3_aa: CAWSATGTPYF
clone_size: NA; v_call: TRBV27; j_call: TRBJ2-7; d_call: NA; cdr3_nt: TGTGCCAGCAGTTTCGCCAGAGGGGAGCAGTACTTC; cdr3_aa: CASSFARGEQYF
clone_size: NA; v_call: TRBV5-6; j_call: TRBJ1-1; d_call: NA; cdr3_nt: TGTGCCAGCAGCTTGTATTCTGGGATTGACACTGAAGCTTTCTTT; cdr3_aa: CASSLYSGIDTEAFF